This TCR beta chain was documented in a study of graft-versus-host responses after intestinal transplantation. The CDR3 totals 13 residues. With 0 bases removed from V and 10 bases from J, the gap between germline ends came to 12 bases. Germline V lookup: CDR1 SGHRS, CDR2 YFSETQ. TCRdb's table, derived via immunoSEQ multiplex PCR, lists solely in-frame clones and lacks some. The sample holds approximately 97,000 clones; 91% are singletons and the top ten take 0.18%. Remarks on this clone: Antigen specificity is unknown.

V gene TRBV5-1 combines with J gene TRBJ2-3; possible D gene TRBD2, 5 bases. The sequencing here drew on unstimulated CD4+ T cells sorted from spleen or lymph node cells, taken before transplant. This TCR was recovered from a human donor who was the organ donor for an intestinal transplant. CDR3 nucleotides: TGCGCCAGCAGCTTGGCAGTCCTCGGGGCGCAGTATTTT. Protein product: CASSLAVLGAQYF.